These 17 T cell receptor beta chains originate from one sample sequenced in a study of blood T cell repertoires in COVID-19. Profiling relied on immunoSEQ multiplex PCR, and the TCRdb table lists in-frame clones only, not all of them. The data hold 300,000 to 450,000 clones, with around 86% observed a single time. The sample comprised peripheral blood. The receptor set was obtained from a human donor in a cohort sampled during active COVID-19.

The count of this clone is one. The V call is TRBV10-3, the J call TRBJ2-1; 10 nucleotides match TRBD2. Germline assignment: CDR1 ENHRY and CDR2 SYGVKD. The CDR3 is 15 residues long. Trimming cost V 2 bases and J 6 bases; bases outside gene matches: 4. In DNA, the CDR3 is TGTGCCATCAGTGAGCTAGCGGGAGTAGCCAATGAGCAGTTCTTC. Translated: CAISELAGVANEQFF.

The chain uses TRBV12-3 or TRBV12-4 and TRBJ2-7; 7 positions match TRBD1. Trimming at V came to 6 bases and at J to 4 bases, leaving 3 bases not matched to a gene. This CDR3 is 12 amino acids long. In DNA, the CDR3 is TGTGCCAGCAGCGGGACAGTGTACGAGCAGTACTTC. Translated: CASSGTVYEQYF.

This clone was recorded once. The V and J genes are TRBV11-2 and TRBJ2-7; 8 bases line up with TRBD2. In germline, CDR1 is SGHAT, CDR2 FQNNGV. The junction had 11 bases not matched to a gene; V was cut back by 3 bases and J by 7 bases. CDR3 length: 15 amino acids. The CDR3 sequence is CASSFSGNPSYEQYF. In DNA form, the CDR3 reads TGTGCCAGCAGCTTTAGCGGGAACCCCTCATATGAGCAGTACTTC.

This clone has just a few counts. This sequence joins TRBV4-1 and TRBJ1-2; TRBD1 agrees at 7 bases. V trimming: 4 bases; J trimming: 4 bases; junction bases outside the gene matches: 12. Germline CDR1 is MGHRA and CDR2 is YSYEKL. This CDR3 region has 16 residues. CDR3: CASSPTGIPGIYGYTF. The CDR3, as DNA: TGCGCCAGCAGCCCGACAGGGATCCCGGGGATCTATGGCTACACCTTC.

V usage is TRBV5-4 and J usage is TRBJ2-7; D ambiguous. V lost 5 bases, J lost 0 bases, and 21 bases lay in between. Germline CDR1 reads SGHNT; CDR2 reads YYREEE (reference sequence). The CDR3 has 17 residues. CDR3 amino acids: CASRLDSDPKSSYEQYF. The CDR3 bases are TGTGCCAGCAGACTCGACTCTGATCCGAAATCCTCCTACGAGCAGTACTTC.

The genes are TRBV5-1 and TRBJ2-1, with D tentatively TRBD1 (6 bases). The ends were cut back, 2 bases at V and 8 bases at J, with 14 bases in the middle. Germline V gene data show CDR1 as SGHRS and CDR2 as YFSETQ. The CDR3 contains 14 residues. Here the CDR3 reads CASSFRAGAHEQFF. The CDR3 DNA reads TGCGCCAGCAGCTTTAGGGCAGGGGCCCATGAGCAGTTCTTC.

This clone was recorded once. The CDR3 region has the DNA TGTGCCAGCAGTTACTCGAGTAATAGCGGGCAGGCGCAGTATTTT. It codes for CASSYSSNSGQAQYF. V usage is TRBV6-6 and J usage is TRBJ2-3, with 7 positions matching TRBD2. CDR3 size: 15 residues. Trimming at V came to 0 bases and at J to 10 bases, leaving 10 bases not matched to a gene. Germline V gene lookup returns CDR1 MNHNY and CDR2 SVGAGI (reference sequence).

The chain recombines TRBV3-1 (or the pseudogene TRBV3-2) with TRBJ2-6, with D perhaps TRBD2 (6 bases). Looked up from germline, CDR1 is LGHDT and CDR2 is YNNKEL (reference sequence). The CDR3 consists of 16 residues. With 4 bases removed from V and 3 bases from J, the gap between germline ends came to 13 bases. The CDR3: CASSLKGGHGANVLTF. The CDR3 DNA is TGTGCCAGCAGCCTCAAAGGAGGGCATGGGGCCAACGTCCTGACTTTC.

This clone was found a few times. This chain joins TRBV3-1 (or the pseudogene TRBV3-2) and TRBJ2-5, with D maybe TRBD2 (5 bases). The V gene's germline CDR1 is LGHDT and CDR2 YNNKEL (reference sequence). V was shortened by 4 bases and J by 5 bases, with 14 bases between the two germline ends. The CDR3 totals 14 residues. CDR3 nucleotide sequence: TGTGCCAGCAGCCGGAATCTAGCTTTCGAGACCCAGTACTTC. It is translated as CASSRNLAFETQYF.

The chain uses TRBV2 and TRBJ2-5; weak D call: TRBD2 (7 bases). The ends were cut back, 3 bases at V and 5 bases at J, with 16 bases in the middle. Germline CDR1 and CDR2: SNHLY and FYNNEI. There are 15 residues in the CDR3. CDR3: CASSEAGAARETQYF. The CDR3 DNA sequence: TGTGCCAGCAGTGAGGCGGGGGCGGCAAGGGAGACCCAGTACTTC.

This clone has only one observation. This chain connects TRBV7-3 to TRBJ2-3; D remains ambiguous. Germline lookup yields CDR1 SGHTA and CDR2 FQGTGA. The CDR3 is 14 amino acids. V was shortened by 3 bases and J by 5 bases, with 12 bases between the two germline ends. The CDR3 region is CASSLNGVGDTQYF. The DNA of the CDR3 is TGTGCCAGCAGCTTGAACGGAGTTGGAGATACGCAGTATTTT.

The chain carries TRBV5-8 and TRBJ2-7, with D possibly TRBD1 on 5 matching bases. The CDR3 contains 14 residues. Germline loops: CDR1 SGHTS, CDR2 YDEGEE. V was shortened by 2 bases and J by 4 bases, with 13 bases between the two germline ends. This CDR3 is CASSLGHSDYEQYF. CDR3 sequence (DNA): TGTGCCAGCAGCTTAGGACATTCGGATTACGAGCAGTACTTC. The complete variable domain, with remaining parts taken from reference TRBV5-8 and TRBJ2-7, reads EAGVTQSPTHLIKTRGQQATLRCSPISGHTSVYWYQQALGLGLQFLLWYDEGEERNRGNFPPRFSGRQFPNYSSELNVNALELEDSALYLCASSLGHSDYEQYFGPGTRLTVT.

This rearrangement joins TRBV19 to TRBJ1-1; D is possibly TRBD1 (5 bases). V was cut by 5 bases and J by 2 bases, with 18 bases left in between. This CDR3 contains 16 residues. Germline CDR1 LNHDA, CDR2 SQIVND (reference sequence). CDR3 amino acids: CASSGRAGRVNTEAFF. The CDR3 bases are TGTGCCAGTAGTGGCAGGGCGGGACGGGTAAACACTGAAGCTTTCTTT.

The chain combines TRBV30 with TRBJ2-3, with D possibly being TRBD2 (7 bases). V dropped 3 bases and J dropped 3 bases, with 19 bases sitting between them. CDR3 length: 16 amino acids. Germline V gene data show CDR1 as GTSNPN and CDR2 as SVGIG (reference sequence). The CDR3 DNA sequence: TGTGCCTGGAGGGAGGGGGGGGCCCGACTTACAGATACGCAGTATTTT. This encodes CAWREGGARLTDTQYF.

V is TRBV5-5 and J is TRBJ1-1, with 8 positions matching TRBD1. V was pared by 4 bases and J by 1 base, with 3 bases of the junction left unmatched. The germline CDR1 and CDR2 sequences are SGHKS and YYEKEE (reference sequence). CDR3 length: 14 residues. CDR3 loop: CASSRGQANTEAFF. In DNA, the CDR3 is TGTGCCAGCAGCCGGGGACAGGCGAACACTGAAGCTTTCTTT.

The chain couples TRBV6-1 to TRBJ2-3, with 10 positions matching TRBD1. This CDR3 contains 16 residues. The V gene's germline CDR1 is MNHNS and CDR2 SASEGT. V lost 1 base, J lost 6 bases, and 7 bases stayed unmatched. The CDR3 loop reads CASSEEAGTGADTQYF. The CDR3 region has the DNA TGTGCCAGCAGTGAAGAGGCCGGGACAGGGGCCGATACGCAGTATTTT.

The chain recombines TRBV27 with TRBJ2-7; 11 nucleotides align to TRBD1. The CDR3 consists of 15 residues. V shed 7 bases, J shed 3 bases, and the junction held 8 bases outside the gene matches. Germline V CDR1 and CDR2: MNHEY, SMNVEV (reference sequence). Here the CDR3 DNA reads TGTGCCAGCACCGCCACCGGGACAGGGGGCTACGAGCAGTACTTC. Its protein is CASTATGTGGYEQYF.